This T cell receptor (beta chain) was recovered during a study of T-cell reconstitution after alpha-beta-depleted transplantation in children. V was shortened by 3 bases and J by 6 bases, with 9 bases between the two germline ends. Germline CDR1 and CDR2: SEHNR and FQNEAQ (reference sequence). The CDR3 is 13 amino acids. The TCRbeta library was prepared with unique molecular identifiers. In TCRdb, the PCR reads were re-called with MiXCR into one record per CDR3 protein. The sample includes a few hundred thousand distinct CDR3 sequences, roughly 27% seen only once; the top ten take around a third. The specimen comprised PBMCs, sampled before TCRalphabeta/CD19-depleted stem cell transplant. This sequence was found in a boy in the first two years of life with Wiskott-Aldrich syndrome, due to receive a stem cell transplant. V is TRBV7-9 and J is TRBJ2-1; possible D gene TRBD2, 5 bases. The CDR3 protein is CASSLLASNEQFF. The CDR3 DNA follows: TGTGCCAGCAGCTTGCTAGCCTCCAATGAGCAGTTCTTC.